The sequence of this T cell receptor beta chain was determined in a study of STAT5B mutations in CD4+ large granular lymphocyte leukemia. Findings of the study overall: Around 25% of private leukemic clonotypes occurred rarely in other patients' non-leukemic repertoires. Patient CD4-sorted repertoires stayed more clonal than healthy ones after leukemic-clone removal.

This clone was counted between two and nine times. The antigen remains unidentified. Germline trimming cut 5 bases from V and 14 bases from J; bases unmatched to any gene: 7. The CDR3 spans 13 residues. In germline, CDR1 is MNHNY, CDR2 SVGAGI (reference sequence). Per the original methods: Productive clonotypes were detectable down to 2.59 x 10-5 frequency. Assay: immunoSEQ multiplex PCR; the TCRdb copy retains only in-frame clones and omits some. V, J and clone size reflect that table, while D and trimming were determined from the DNA. The profile shows some 35,000 clones, approximately 88% of them singletons.

The rearrangement links TRBV6-6 to TRBJ1-6; TRBD1 agrees at 9 bases. This sequence was found in a human donor in good health. Sequencing input: CD4+ T cells from blood buffy coats. The CDR3 DNA reads TGTGCCAGCAGTGGACAGGGGTTTATGGCCCTCCACTTT. Translating it yields CASSGQGFMALHF.